This T cell receptor beta chain originates from a study of monozygotic twins with inflammatory bowel disease (dated by TCRdb to about 2019). For the study in its entirety: In total, around 28 monozygotic twin pairs made up the full study: 19 Danish pairs, all IBD-discordant, plus nine German pairs, of which four were IBD-concordant and five were IBD-discordant. Disease-associated traits were sought mainly through comparisons between IBD patients and their genetically identical healthy co-twins within discordant pairs. Each individual had, on average, about 151 000 unique TCRalpha sequences and 181 000 unique TCRbeta sequences available for analysis. General study outcomes and caveats: Measured by the inverse Simpson index, TCRbeta repertoire diversity was lower in IBD patients than in their healthy co-twins. Fewer clonotypes were shared with other individuals by IBD patients than by healthy twins, most markedly in patients showing signs of disease activity. The results gave no support for a single strong signal or clonotype linked to IBD. Distinction between different T cell subtypes could not be achieved in the analysis. Repertoire similarity did not differ between concordant and discordant twins, possibly due to limited statistical power. Differing immunosuppressive treatments among patients may have added background noise and inter-individual variability to the repertoires.

Reading from cysteine to phenylalanine, the CDR3 counts 17 amino acids. Nucleotide data are not available. CDR1 and CDR2, looked up from the germline V gene (reference sequence), are LNHNV and YYDKDF. Library prep was done by 5' RACE. Preparation of each TCR library used 3,500 to 4,500 ng of total RNA. For each sample, cDNA synthesis with SMARTScribe reverse transcriptase was split into eight separate reactions. During cDNA synthesis, template switching introduced unique molecular identifiers that contained a 6-nucleotide sample barcode. Two nested PCRs of about 17 and 10 cycles amplified the TCRalpha and TCRbeta cDNA, and bead purification followed each PCR. Before amplification, cDNA was treated with uracil DNA-glycosylase and purified using the QIAquick PCR purification kit. The second PCR added Illumina TruSeq-compatible adapters along with sample-specific barcodes. Library quality and concentration were assessed using TapeStation and Qubit, and roughly 5 ng of each library was pooled. Pooled libraries were sequenced on an Illumina HiSeq2500 single-index Rapid Run with 2 x 100 bp reads and custom sequencing primers. The study's processing was this. UMI-based consensus assembly with MiGEC version 1.2.6 was used to correct PCR and sequencing errors. V(D)J alignment, clonotype assembly and CDR3 extraction were performed with MiXCR version 2.1.1. Normalisation of gene usage, clonotype sharing and MAIT/NKT TCR abundance was achieved by analysing the top 1000, 10 000 and 20 000 clonotypes per sample. After downsampling to 27 000 UMIs, diversity was calculated as the inverse Simpson index using the vegan R package. Paired Mann-Whitney U tests were applied to discordant twin pairs, with Benjamini-Hochberg correction for multiple testing. The reads were reprocessed in TCRdb, with one entry per CDR3 protein sequence and no accompanying DNA. These V and J calls derive from TCRdb rather than the authors' analysis. In this sample's table one finds 420,000 or so distinct CDR3 sequences. Around 2.5% of the sample is in the top ten clones.

From each donor, an approximately 2.4 ml peripheral blood sample was drawn into PAXgene tubes and stored at -80 degrees C. Total RNA was isolated from whole blood with the PAXgene blood miRNA kit on an automated QIAcube, without T cell sorting. Peripheral blood from monozygotic twin pairs, either concordant or discordant for inflammatory bowel disease, underwent deep TCRalpha and TCRbeta repertoire profiling that used unique molecular barcoding. Smoking habits were recorded for all twin pairs, and each individual was classified as a current, former or never smoker. On this clonotype itself: It lacks a known antigen.

The source is a human donor with ulcerative colitis or Crohn's disease, or a healthy co-twin of an affected twin (not recorded which). The chain is assembled from TRBV15 and TRBJ1-2; TCRdb outputs TRBD1, but without DNA this stays unchecked. The specimen was blood. The CDR3 reads as follows: CATSRRAGSGNHYGYTF. The full variable domain, with segments outside the CDR3 supplied by the reference TRBV15 and TRBJ1-2 proteins, appears as DAMVIQNPRYQVTQFGKPVTLSCSQTLNHNVMYWYQQKSSQAPKLLFHYYDKDFNNEADTPDNFQSRRPNTSFCFLDIRSPGLGDTAMYLCATSRRAGSGNHYGYTFGSGTRLTVV.